This entry lists 13 T cell receptor beta chains sequenced from one sample in a study of blood T cell repertoires in COVID-19. The repertoire was sequenced with immunoSEQ multiplex PCR; TCRdb's copy has only in-frame clones and lacks some. The table records about 160,000 clones, just under 95% of them present only once. The specimen was peripheral blood. The source is a woman aged 45-65 years with acute or convalescent COVID-19.

The chain has TRBV6-1 and TRBJ2-1; tentatively, D is TRBD1 (6 bases). V lost 6 bases, J lost 1 base, and 19 bases lay in between. The V gene's germline CDR1 is MNHNS and CDR2 SASEGT. The CDR3 has 17 residues. The CDR3 spells CASRELSGDPSYNEQFF. CDR3 nucleotide sequence: TGTGCCAGCAGGGAACTTTCAGGGGATCCATCCTACAATGAGCAGTTCTTC.

The V and J genes are TRBV30 and TRBJ1-5, with D tentatively TRBD1 (6 bases). V lost 7 bases, J lost 0 bases, and 10 bases lay in between. Germline V gene lookup returns CDR1 GTSNPN and CDR2 SVGIG (reference sequence). This CDR3 comprises 13 residues. The CDR3 DNA is TGTGCCTCGGGACACAGTAGCAATCAGCCCCAGCATTTT. Residues: CASGHSSNQPQHF. Drawing the rest from reference TRBV30 and TRBJ1-5, the complete variable domain is SQTIHQWPATLVQPVGSPLSLECTVEGTSNPNLYWYRQAAGRGLQLLFYSVGIGQISSEVPQNLSASRPQDRQFILSSKKLLLSDSGFYLCASGHSSNQPQHFGDGTRLSIL.

The genes are TRBV4-1 and TRBJ1-2, with 7 bases that match TRBD1. Per germline, CDR1 MGHRA and CDR2 YSYEKL. Unmatched junction bases numbered 5, after V lost 3 bases and J lost 4 bases. The CDR3 extends over 14 amino acids. The CDR3 loop reads CASSQPQGGYGYTF. The CDR3, as DNA: TGCGCCAGCAGCCAGCCGCAGGGGGGCTATGGCTACACCTTC.

The J gene is TRBJ2-3, the V gene TRBV10-2; 7 bases are a match to TRBD2. CDR1 WSHSY and CDR2 SAAADI come from the germline V gene. The CDR3 is made up of 16 amino acids. V lost 1 base, J lost 4 bases, and 8 bases stayed unmatched. CDR3: CASSEWGGESSDTQYF. The CDR3 region has the DNA TGCGCCAGCAGTGAGTGGGGGGGAGAAAGCTCAGATACGCAGTATTTT.

The rearrangement uses TRBV6-5 and TRBJ1-3; D is uncertain. CDR1 MNHEY and CDR2 SVGAGI come from the germline V gene. The ends were cut back, 2 bases at V and 0 bases at J, with 11 bases in the middle. This CDR3 comprises 16 residues. The CDR3 is CASSYGRASSGNTIYF. CDR3 sequence (DNA): TGTGCCAGCAGTTACGGGCGGGCTAGCTCTGGAAACACCATATATTTT.

CDR3 DNA sequence: TGTGCCAGCAGCTCCGACAGGGATCAGCCCCAGCATTTT. Translating gives CASSSDRDQPQHF. The V gene is TRBV7-8, the J gene TRBJ1-5; 7 nucleotides agree with TRBD1. Germline assignment: CDR1 SGHVS and CDR2 FQNEAQ. Losses at the gene ends were 4 bases for V and 5 bases for J; bases not matched to a gene: 2. This CDR3 is 13 amino acids long.

The V gene is TRBV9, the J gene TRBJ1-6, with TRBD1 identical over 8 bases. The CDR3 covers 15 residues. V was pared by 1 base and J by 9 bases, with 6 bases of the junction left unmatched. CDR1 and CDR2 from the germline V gene are SGDLS and YYNGEE. The CDR3 sequence is CASSVLGGTGSPLHF. For the CDR3, the DNA is TGTGCCAGCAGCGTACTTGGGGGGACAGGTTCACCCCTCCACTTT.

The CDR3 DNA reads TGTGCCAGCAGTTCCTCGGGACAGAGCAGAGGGTCCCTCCACTTT. This encodes CASSSSGQSRGSLHF. J is TRBJ1-6 and V is TRBV6-5; 7 bases are shared with TRBD1. V lost 4 bases, J lost 14 bases, and 14 bases stayed unmatched. The V gene's germline CDR1 is MNHEY and CDR2 SVGAGI. The CDR3 runs 15 residues.

The V call is TRBV10-3, the J call TRBJ1-1; weak D call: TRBD1 (6 bases). Germline V CDR1 and CDR2: ENHRY, SYGVKD. This CDR3 region has 14 residues. Trimming stripped 2 bases from V and 5 bases from J, with 12 bases between. CDR3 region: CAISEPNRETEAFF. As DNA, the CDR3 is TGTGCCATCAGTGAGCCAAACAGGGAAACTGAAGCTTTCTTT.

The sample holds one count of this clone. The chain is built from TRBV7-3 and TRBJ2-7, with 11 bases aligning to TRBD1. Germline V CDR1 and CDR2: SGHTA, FQGTGA. J gave up 6 bases and V 4 bases, and 2 bases lay outside the gene matches. The CDR3 extends over 13 amino acids. The CDR3 reads CASSSGTGGEQYF. For the CDR3, the DNA is TGTGCCAGCAGCTCCGGGACAGGGGGCGAGCAGTACTTC.

The rearrangement joins TRBV19 to TRBJ2-1; the match to TRBD1 covers 10 bases. The CDR3 extends over 15 amino acids. V gave up 5 bases and J gave up 4 bases; unmatched junction bases: 5. The germline gives CDR1 LNHDA, CDR2 SQIVND (reference sequence). The CDR3 nucleotides are TGTGCCAGTAGTGTAGGGACAGGGGTTTACAATGAGCAGTTCTTC. Its translation: CASSVGTGVYNEQFF.

The rearrangement links TRBV27 to TRBJ1-1; 8 bases match TRBD1. With V trimmed by 5 bases and J by 4 bases, 9 bases remained unmatched. The CDR3 is 15 amino acids. The germline V gene encodes CDR1 MNHEY and CDR2 SMNVEV (reference sequence). CDR3 protein: CASSITGGVGTEAFF. The CDR3 nucleotides read TGTGCCAGCAGTATCACAGGGGGTGTTGGCACTGAAGCTTTCTTT.

The V gene is TRBV27, the J gene TRBJ2-7; 7 positions agree with TRBD1. Germline V lookup: CDR1 MNHEY, CDR2 SMNVEV (reference sequence). Trimming took 6 bases from V and 2 from J; bases not matched to a gene: 13. CDR3 size: 16 residues. The CDR3, as DNA: TGTGCCAGCAGCCCCAAAGGGGGCAAGAGGGCCTACGAGCAGTACTTC. It specifies CASSPKGGKRAYEQYF.